The 19 T cell receptor beta chains given below trace back to one sample, sequenced in a study of cytomegalovirus exposure and HLA in healthy donors. PCR employed 60 Vbeta and 13 Jbeta primers. The assay was immunoSEQ multiplex PCR, and TCRdb's table has in-frame clones only and misses some. This table has approximately 110,000 clones, 82% appearing once. The specimen was PBMCs. Source of these receptors: a young woman in good health and CMV-seronegative.

The chain employs TRBV9 and TRBJ1-6; D may be TRBD1 (5 bases). V was trimmed by 2 bases and J by 5 bases, leaving 8 bases between them. Germline CDR1 and CDR2: SGDLS and YYNGEE. The length of the CDR3 is 14 residues. CDR3 nucleotides: TGTGCCAGCAGCGTCCAACAGGATAATTCACCCCTCCACTTT. This translates into CASSVQQDNSPLHF.

The chain links TRBV28 to TRBJ1-1; D remains ambiguous. Trimming took 5 bases from V and 1 from J, leaving 14 bases between them. The CDR3 runs 15 residues. Per germline, CDR1 MDHEN and CDR2 SYDVKM. CDR3 region: CASSPNRRGNTEAFF. The CDR3 nucleotides are TGTGCCAGCAGTCCTAACCGGCGAGGGAACACTGAAGCTTTCTTT.

Regarding this clone: Within the sample, other DNA sequences also encode this same CDR3. The rearrangement joins TRBV9 to TRBJ1-5, with D hard to call. The germline CDR1 and CDR2 sequences are SGDLS and YYNGEE. V lost 0 bases, J lost 3 bases, and 7 bases lay in between. This CDR3 has 14 residues. The CDR3 nucleotides are TGTGCCAGCAGCGTAGGCGGATCCAATCAGCCCCAGCATTTT. It specifies CASSVGGSNQPQHF.

The chain combines TRBV7-9 with TRBJ2-1; 8 bases match TRBD1. Losses at the gene ends were 4 bases for V and 6 bases for J; bases not matched to a gene: 8. CDR1 is SEHNR and CDR2 is FQNEAQ in the germline V gene (reference sequence). The CDR3 sequence is 15 residues long. CDR3 nucleotide sequence: TGTGCCAGCAGCTCCGCTGCGGGACAGGCCAATGAGCAGTTCTTC. The encoded protein is CASSSAAGQANEQFF.

CDR3 bases: TGTGCCAGCAGCTCCTGGGACAGGGTGACCGGGGAGCTGTTTTTT. This codes for CASSSWDRVTGELFF. The V and J genes are TRBV5-4 and TRBJ2-2; TRBD1 aligns across 9 bases. Losses at the gene ends were 3 bases for V and 5 bases for J; bases not matched to a gene: 5. This CDR3 spans 15 amino acids. Germline CDR1 is SGHNT and CDR2 is YYREEE (reference sequence).

The chain has TRBV28 and TRBJ1-1; the match to TRBD1 covers 8 bases. This CDR3 is 14 amino acids long. V was pared by 5 bases and J by 6 bases, with 8 bases of the junction left unmatched. Germline CDR1 is MDHEN and CDR2 is SYDVKM. CDR3 nucleotide sequence: TGTGCCAGCAGTCTCAGGGGGCTGGGGCCTGAAGCTTTCTTT. Protein product: CASSLRGLGPEAFF.

This clone was observed a handful of times. The rearrangement joins TRBV19 to TRBJ1-4; D uncertain. Between the trimmed V and J ends, which lost 4 bases and 10 bases, there was a span of 19 bases. CDR1 LNHDA and CDR2 SQIVND come from the germline V gene (reference sequence). This CDR3 is 15 amino acids long. The CDR3 region is CASSTEWQAGAKLFF. The CDR3 nucleotides read TGTGCCAGTAGTACCGAGTGGCAGGCGGGTGCAAAACTGTTTTTT.

The chain couples TRBV12-5 to TRBJ2-2, with a possible D match to TRBD1 (5 bases). Trimming removed 1 base at V and 4 bases at J, with 16 bases between. The germline V gene has CDR1 LGHNT and CDR2 FRNRAP. The CDR3 spans 17 residues. CDR3: CASGLAKDLGRTGELFF. CDR3 bases: TGTGCTAGTGGTTTGGCCAAGGACCTGGGGCGCACCGGGGAGCTGTTTTTT. The full variable domain, with the rest looked up from reference TRBV12-5 and TRBJ2-2, is DARVTQTPRHKVTEMGQEVTMRCQPILGHNTVFWYRQTMMQGLELLAYFRNRAPLDDSGMPKDRFSAEMPDATLATLKIQPSEPRDSAVYFCASGLAKDLGRTGELFFGEGSRLTVL.

This sequence joins TRBV7-2 and TRBJ2-2, with D tentatively TRBD2 (5 bases). This CDR3 is built from 14 residues. V was pared by 5 bases and J by 5 bases, with 12 bases between. Germline V gene lookup returns CDR1 SGHTA and CDR2 FQGNSA. CDR3 in amino acids: CASSLRRVTGELFF. DNA of the CDR3: TGTGCCAGCAGCCTTAGGCGGGTTACCGGGGAGCTGTTTTTT.

In its sample, this clone was seen once. This chain joins TRBV27 and TRBJ2-1; TRBD2 matches 8 bases. The CDR3 has 14 residues. Germline V CDR1 and CDR2: MNHEY, SMNVEV (reference sequence). The junction had 2 bases not matched to a gene; V was cut back by 2 bases and J by 5 bases. The DNA of the CDR3 is TGTGCCAGCAGTTTAACTAGCGGTCACAATGAGCAGTTCTTC. It is translated as CASSLTSGHNEQFF.

The chain employs TRBV4-1 and TRBJ2-3; 8 bases align to TRBD1. J lost 0 bases, V lost 4 bases, and 6 bases had no gene match. The CDR3 totals 16 residues. Germline V gives CDR1 MGHRA, CDR2 YSYEKL. Written as DNA, the CDR3 is TGCGCCAGCAGCCTGGGGGACAGGCGAAGCACAGATACGCAGTATTTT. Protein: CASSLGDRRSTDTQYF.

The chain recombines TRBV19 with TRBJ1-1; weak D call: TRBD1 (6 bases). Germline V gene data show CDR1 as LNHDA and CDR2 as SQIVND (reference sequence). The CDR3 has 14 amino acids. The V end lost 4 bases, the J end lost 5 bases, and 14 bases lay between the germline ends. CDR3 DNA: TGTGCCAGTAGTACCTACAGGGTCGAGACTGAAGCTTTCTTT. It translates to CASSTYRVETEAFF.

This chain joins TRBV29-1 and TRBJ1-1, with unresolved D. This CDR3 has 12 residues. Germline CDR1 reads SQVTM; CDR2 reads ANQGSEA. V was pared by 4 bases and J by 1 base, with 7 bases between. CDR3 coding DNA: TGCAGCGTTGGTGCCGGGAACACTGAAGCTTTCTTT. Its protein is CSVGAGNTEAFF.

The chain joins TRBV6-5 to TRBJ2-5, with D possibly TRBD2 on 5 matching bases. The germline V gene has CDR1 MNHEY and CDR2 SVGAGI. This CDR3 has 14 amino acids. V was clipped by 6 bases and J by 2 bases, with 13 bases between them. The CDR3 protein is CASSTRGRQETQYF. CDR3 coding DNA: TGTGCCAGCAGCACCCGAGGGAGACAAGAGACCCAGTACTTC.

The V and J genes are TRBV28 and TRBJ1-5; D gene ambiguous. Germline values: CDR1 MDHEN, CDR2 SYDVKM. V shed 6 bases and J shed 7 bases, with 10 bases lying between them. This CDR3 region has 12 residues. Here the CDR3 DNA reads TGTGCCAGCAGGAGGGAGGCCCAGCCCCAGCATTTT. This codes for CASRREAQPQHF.

The gene calls are TRBV28 and TRBJ2-2, with 10 bases matching TRBD1. V gave up 8 bases and J gave up 6 bases; unmatched junction bases: 3. This CDR3 comprises 13 residues. Germline-derived CDR1 and CDR2 are MDHEN and SYDVKM. This CDR3 reads CASRDRGSGELFF. The CDR3 coding sequence is TGTGCCAGCCGGGACAGGGGTTCCGGGGAGCTGTTTTTT.

This rearrangement joins TRBV5-1 to TRBJ1-1; perhaps TRBD1 as D (6 bases). Germline V CDR1 and CDR2: SGHRS, YFSETQ. The CDR3 runs to 15 residues. V lost 3 bases to trimming and J lost 4 bases, with 16 bases between them. CDR3 nucleotides: TGCGCCAGCAGCTCAGTGACAGGTCGTGTCACTGAAGCTTTCTTT. Encoded protein: CASSSVTGRVTEAFF.

The chain couples TRBV2 to TRBJ1-2; 10 bases fit TRBD1. The CDR3 sequence is 16 residues long. Germline loops: CDR1 SNHLY, CDR2 FYNNEI. Trimming took 7 bases from V and 1 from J; bases not matched to a gene: 9. The CDR3 protein is CASTGQGVVVNYGYTF. In DNA, the CDR3 is TGTGCCAGCACTGGACAGGGGGTCGTCGTTAACTATGGCTACACCTTC. Using reference TRBV2 and TRBJ1-2 for the parts outside the CDR3, the full variable domain is EPEVTQTPSHQVTQMGQEVILRCVPISNHLYFYWYRQILGQKVEFLVSFYNNEISEKSEIFDDQFSVERPDGSNFTLKIRSTKLEDSAMYFCASTGQGVVVNYGYTFGSGTRLTVV.

The V gene is TRBV4-1, the J gene TRBJ1-1; no firm D call. This CDR3 has 12 residues. Trimming stripped 1 base from V and 6 bases from J, with 6 bases between. CDR1 and CDR2 (germline): MGHRA, YSYEKL. This CDR3 reads CASSQGGPEAFF. CDR3 nucleotides: TGCGCCAGCAGCCAAGGCGGCCCTGAAGCTTTCTTT.